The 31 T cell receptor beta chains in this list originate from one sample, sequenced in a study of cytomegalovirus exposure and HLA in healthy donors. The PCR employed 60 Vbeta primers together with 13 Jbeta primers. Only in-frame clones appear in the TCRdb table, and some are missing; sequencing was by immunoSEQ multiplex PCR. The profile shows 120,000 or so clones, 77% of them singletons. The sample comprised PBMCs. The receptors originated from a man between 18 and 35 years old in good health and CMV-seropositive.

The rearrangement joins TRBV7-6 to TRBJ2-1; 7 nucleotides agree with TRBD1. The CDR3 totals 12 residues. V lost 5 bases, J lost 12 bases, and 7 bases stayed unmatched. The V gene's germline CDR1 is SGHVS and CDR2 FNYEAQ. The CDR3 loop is CASSQRAGGQFF. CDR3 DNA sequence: TGTGCCAGCAGCCAGCGCGCAGGGGGGCAGTTCTTC.

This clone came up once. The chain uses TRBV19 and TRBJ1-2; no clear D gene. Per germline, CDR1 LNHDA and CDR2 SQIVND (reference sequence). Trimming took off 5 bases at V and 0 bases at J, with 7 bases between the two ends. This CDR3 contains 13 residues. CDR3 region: CASSASANYGYTF. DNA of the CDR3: TGTGCCAGTAGTGCATCAGCTAACTATGGCTACACCTTC.

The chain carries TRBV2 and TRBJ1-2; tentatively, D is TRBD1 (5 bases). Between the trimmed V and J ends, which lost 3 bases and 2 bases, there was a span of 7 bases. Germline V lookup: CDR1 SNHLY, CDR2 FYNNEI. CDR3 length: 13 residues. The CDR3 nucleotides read TGTGCCAGCAGTGATGACAGAAACTATGGCTACACCTTC. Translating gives CASSDDRNYGYTF.

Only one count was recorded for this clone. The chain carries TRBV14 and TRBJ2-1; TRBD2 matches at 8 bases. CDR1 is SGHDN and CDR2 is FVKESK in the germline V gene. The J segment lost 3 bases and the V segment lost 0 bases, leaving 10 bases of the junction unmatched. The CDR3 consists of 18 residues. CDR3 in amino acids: CASSQDRQRESFYNEQFF. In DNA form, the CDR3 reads TGTGCCAGCAGCCAAGATCGCCAGCGGGAGAGCTTCTACAATGAGCAGTTCTTC.

The CDR3 spells CAWSQGQGYGYTF. The DNA of the CDR3 is TGTGCCTGGAGTCAGGGACAGGGGTATGGCTACACCTTC. The chain has TRBV30 and TRBJ1-2, with 10 bases fitting TRBD1. The germline gives CDR1 GTSNPN, CDR2 SVGIG (reference sequence). V lost 2 bases and J lost 5; bases outside the gene matches: 2. The CDR3 spans 13 residues.

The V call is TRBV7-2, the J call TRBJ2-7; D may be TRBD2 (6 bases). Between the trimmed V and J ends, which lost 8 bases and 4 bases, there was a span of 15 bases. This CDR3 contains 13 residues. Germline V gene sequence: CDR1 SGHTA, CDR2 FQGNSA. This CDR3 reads CASGTGVRYEQYF. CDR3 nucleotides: TGTGCCAGCGGGACTGGGGTTAGGTACGAGCAGTACTTC.

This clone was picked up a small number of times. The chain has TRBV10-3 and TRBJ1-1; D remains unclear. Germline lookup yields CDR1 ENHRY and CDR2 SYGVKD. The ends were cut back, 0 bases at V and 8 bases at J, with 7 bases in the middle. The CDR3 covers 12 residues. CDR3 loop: CAISESRAEAFF. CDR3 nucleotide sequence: TGTGCCATCAGTGAGTCCCGCGCCGAAGCTTTCTTT.

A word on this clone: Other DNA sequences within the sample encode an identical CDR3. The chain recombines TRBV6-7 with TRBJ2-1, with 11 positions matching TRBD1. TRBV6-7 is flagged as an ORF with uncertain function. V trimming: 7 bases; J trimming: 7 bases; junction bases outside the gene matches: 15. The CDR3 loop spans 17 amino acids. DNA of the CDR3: TGTGCCAGCACCGCAATTGGACGGACAGGGGGCCGAAATGAGCAGTTCTTC. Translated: CASTAIGRTGGRNEQFF.

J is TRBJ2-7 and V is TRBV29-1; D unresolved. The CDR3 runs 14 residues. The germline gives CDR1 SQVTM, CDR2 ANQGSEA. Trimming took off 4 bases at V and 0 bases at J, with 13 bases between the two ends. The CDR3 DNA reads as TGCAGCGTTGCGTTGGCAGCGAGCTCCTACGAGCAGTACTTC. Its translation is CSVALAASSYEQYF.

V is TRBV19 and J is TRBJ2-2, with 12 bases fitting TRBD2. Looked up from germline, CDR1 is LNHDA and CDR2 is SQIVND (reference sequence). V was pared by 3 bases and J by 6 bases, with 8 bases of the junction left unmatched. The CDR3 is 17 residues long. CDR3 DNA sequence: TGTGCCAGTAGTATGTCCCTAGCGGGAGGGCTCGCCGGGGAGCTGTTTTTT. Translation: CASSMSLAGGLAGELFF.

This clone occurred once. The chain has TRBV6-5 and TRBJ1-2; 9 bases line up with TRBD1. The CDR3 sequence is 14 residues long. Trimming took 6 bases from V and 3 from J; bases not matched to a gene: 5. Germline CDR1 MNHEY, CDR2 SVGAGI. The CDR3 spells CASSTGQGYYGYTF. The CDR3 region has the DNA TGTGCCAGCAGCACCGGACAGGGGTACTATGGCTACACCTTC.

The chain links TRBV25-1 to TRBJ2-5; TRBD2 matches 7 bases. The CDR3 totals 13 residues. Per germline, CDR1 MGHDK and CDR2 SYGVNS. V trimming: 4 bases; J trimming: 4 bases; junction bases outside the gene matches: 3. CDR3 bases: TGTGCCAGCAGTGGCGGGAGACGAGAGACCCAGTACTTC. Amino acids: CASSGGRRETQYF.

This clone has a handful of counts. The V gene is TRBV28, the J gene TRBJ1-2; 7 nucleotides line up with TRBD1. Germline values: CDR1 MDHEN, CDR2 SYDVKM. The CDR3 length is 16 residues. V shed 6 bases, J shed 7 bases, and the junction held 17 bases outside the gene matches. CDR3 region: CASSNWGSTGRGGYTF. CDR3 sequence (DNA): TGTGCCAGCAGCAACTGGGGCTCGACAGGGAGAGGTGGCTACACCTTC.

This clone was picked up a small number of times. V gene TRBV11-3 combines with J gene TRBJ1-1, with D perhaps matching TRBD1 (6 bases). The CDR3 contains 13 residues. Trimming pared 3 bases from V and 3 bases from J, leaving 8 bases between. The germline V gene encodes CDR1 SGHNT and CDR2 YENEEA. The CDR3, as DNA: TGTGCCAGCAGCTTCGGGACATACACTGAAGCTTTCTTT. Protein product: CASSFGTYTEAFF.

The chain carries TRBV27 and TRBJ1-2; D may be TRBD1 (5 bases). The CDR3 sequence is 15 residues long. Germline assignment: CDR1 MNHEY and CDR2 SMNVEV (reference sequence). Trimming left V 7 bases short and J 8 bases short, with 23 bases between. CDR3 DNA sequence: TGTGCCAGCATGGCGGCGTCAGGGAACATGAACGGCTACACCTTC. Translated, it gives CASMAASGNMNGYTF.

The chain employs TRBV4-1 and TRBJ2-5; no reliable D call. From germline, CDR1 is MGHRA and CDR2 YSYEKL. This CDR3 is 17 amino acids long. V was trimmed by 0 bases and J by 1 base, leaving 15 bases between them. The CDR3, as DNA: TGCGCCAGCAGCCAAGATAGCCCGAGCGAATTCCAAGAGACCCAGTACTTC. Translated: CASSQDSPSEFQETQYF.

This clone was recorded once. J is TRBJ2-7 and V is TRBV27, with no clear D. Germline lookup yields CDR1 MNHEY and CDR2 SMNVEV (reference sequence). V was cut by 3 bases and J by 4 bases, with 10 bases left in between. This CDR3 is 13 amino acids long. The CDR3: CASSFNSIYEQYF. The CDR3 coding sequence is TGTGCCAGCAGTTTTAACTCTATTTACGAGCAGTACTTC.

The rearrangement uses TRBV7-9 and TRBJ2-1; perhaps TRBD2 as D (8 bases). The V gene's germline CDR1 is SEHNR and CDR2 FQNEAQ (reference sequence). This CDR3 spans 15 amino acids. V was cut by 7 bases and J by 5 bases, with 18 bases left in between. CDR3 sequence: CASNGGGQGDNEQFF. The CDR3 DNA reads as TGTGCCAGCAACGGGGGGGGGCAGGGGGACAATGAGCAGTTCTTC. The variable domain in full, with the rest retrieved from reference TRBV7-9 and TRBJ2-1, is DTGVSQNPRHKITKRGQNVTFRCDPISEHNRLYWYRQTLGQGPEFLTYFQNEAQLEKSRLLSDRFSAERPKGSFSTLEIQRTEQGDSAMYLCASNGGGQGDNEQFFGPGTRLTVL.

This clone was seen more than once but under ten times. CDR3 coding DNA: TGTGCCAGCAGCCAGGCGGGGTATAATTCACCCCTCCACTTT. Encoded protein: CASSQAGYNSPLHF. This chain connects TRBV7-6 to TRBJ1-6; D unclear. CDR1 is SGHVS, CDR2 FNYEAQ, per germline. The CDR3 spans 14 residues. V was clipped by 5 bases and J by 4 bases, with 9 bases between them.

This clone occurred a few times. CDR3 in DNA: TGTGCCAGTAGTATAGGGACAGGGTCTGGCACTGAAGCTTTCTTT. Translated: CASSIGTGSGTEAFF. The chain joins TRBV19 to TRBJ1-1, with 8 bases identical to TRBD1. Germline V CDR1 and CDR2: LNHDA, SQIVND (reference sequence). The CDR3 length is 15 residues. Germline trimming cut 1 base from V and 4 bases from J; bases unmatched to any gene: 5.

The CDR3 sequence: CASSLEGVYTDTQYF. CDR3 in DNA: TGTGCCAGCAGCTTGGAAGGGGTCTACACAGATACGCAGTATTTT. V gene TRBV5-4 combines with J gene TRBJ2-3; TRBD1 might be the D (5 bases). Trimming removed 0 bases from V and 2 bases from J, with 10 bases in between. Germline V gene data show CDR1 as SGHNT and CDR2 as YYREEE (reference sequence). The CDR3 length is 15 residues. Complete variable domain (other parts from reference TRBV5-4 and TRBJ2-3): ETGVTQSPTHLIKTRGQQVTLRCSSQSGHNTVSWYQQALGQGPQFIFQYYREEENGRGNFPPRFSGLQFPNYSSELNVNALELDDSALYLCASSLEGVYTDTQYFGPGTRLTVL.

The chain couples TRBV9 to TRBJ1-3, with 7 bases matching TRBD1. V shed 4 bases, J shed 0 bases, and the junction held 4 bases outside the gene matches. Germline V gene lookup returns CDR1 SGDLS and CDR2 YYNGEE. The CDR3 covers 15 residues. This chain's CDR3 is CASSRTGDSGNTIYF. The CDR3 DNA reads TGTGCCAGCAGCCGCACAGGGGACTCTGGAAACACCATATATTTT.

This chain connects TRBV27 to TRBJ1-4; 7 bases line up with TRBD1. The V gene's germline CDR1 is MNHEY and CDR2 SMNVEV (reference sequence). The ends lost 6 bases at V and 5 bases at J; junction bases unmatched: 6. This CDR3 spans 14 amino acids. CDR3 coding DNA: TGTGCCAGCAGCAGAACAGGGGTAAATGAAAAACTGTTTTTT. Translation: CASSRTGVNEKLFF.

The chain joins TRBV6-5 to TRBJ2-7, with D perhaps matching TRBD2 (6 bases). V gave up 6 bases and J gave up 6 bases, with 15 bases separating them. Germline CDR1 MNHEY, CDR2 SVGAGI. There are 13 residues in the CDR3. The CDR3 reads CASSSGLAGEQYF. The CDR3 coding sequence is TGTGCCAGCAGCTCGGGACTGGCGGGCGAGCAGTACTTC.

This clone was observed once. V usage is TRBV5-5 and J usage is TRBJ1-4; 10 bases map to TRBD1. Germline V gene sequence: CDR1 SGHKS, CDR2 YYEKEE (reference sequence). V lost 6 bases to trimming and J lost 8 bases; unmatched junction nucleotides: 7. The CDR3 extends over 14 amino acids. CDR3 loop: CASTFGTGAEKLFF. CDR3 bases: TGTGCCAGCACCTTTGGGACAGGGGCGGAAAAACTGTTTTTT.

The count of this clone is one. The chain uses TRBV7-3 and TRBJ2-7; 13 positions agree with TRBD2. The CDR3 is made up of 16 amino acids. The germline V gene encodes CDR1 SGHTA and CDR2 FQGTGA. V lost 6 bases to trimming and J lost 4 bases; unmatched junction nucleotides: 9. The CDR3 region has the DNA TGTGCCAGCAGTTCGGGGACTAGCGGGGTTTCTTACGAGCAGTACTTC. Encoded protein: CASSSGTSGVSYEQYF. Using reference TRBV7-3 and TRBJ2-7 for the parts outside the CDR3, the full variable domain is GAGVSQTPSNKVTEKGKYVELRCDPISGHTALYWYRQSLGQGPEFLIYFQGTGAADDSGLPNDRFFAVRPEGSVSTLKIQRTERGDSAVYLCASSSGTSGVSYEQYFGPGTRLTVT.

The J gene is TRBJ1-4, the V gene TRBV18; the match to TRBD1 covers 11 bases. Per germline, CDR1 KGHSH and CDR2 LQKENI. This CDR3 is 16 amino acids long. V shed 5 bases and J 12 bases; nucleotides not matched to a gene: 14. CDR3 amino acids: CASSALSGTGGMELFF. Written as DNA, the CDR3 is TGTGCCAGCTCAGCTTTGTCCGGGACAGGGGGTATGGAACTGTTTTTT.

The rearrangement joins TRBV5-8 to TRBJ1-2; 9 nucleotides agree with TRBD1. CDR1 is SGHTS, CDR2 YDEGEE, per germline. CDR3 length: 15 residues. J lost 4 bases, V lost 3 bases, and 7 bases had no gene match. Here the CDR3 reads CASSSGTGSLYGYTF. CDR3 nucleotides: TGTGCCAGCAGCTCCGGGACAGGGAGTCTCTATGGCTACACCTTC. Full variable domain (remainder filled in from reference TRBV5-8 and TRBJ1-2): EAGVTQSPTHLIKTRGQQATLRCSPISGHTSVYWYQQALGLGLQFLLWYDEGEERNRGNFPPRFSGRQFPNYSSELNVNALELEDSALYLCASSSGTGSLYGYTFGSGTRLTVV.

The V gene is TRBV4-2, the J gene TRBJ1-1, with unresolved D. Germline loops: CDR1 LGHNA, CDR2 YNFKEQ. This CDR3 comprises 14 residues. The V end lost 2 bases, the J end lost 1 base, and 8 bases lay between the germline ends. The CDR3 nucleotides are TGTGCCAGCAGCCAAATTACTCCGAACACTGAAGCTTTCTTT. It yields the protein CASSQITPNTEAFF.

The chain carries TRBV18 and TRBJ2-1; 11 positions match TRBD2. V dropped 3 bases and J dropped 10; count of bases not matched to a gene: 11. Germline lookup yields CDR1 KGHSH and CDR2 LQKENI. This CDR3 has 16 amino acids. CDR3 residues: CASSPQRLAGQTEQFF. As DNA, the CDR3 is TGTGCCAGCTCACCGCAGAGACTAGCGGGGCAGACCGAGCAGTTCTTC.

This CDR3 is CASSSTTPGTGSTYEQYF. CDR3 bases: TGTGCCAGCAGTTCAACAACCCCCGGGACAGGGAGTACCTACGAGCAGTACTTC. The chain is built from TRBV28 and TRBJ2-7; 9 nucleotides line up with TRBD1. The CDR3 consists of 18 residues. Germline-derived CDR1 and CDR2 are MDHEN and SYDVKM. V shed 4 bases, J shed 2 bases, and the junction held 15 bases outside the gene matches.